The 16 T cell receptor beta chains below come from one sample, sequenced in a study of beta chain features in type 1 diabetes. Whole-study results and caveats: Across all four CD4+ subsets, people with type 1 diabetes showed modestly shorter TCRB CDR3s.

For these TCRs, the target antigens are not known. Expressed TCRB transcripts were sequenced because the entire RNA isolate underwent reverse transcription. Clones were sequenced by immunoSEQ multiplex PCR, and TCRdb holds only the in-frame ones, with some missing. This sample has 300,000 to 400,000 clones, with about 13% found just once. The specimen sequenced was naive CD4+ T cells from blood. The source is a woman between 18 and 29 years old with type 1 diabetes.

This clone has a handful of counts. The DNA for the CDR3 is TGTGCCAGCAGTTGGGACAGGGGTTACGAGCAGTACGTC. Its translation: CASSWDRGYEQYV. This chain links TRBV6-5 with TRBJ2-7; 10 bases line up with TRBD1. The CDR3 runs 13 residues. V dropped 4 bases and J dropped 4; count of bases not matched to a gene: 1. Germline V gene sequence: CDR1 MNHEY, CDR2 SVGAGI.

The chain carries TRBV27 and TRBJ2-7; tentatively, D is TRBD1 (5 bases). V was cut by 6 bases and J by 1 base, with 13 bases left in between. This CDR3 is 14 amino acids long. In germline, CDR1 is MNHEY, CDR2 SMNVEV (reference sequence). As DNA, the CDR3 is TGTGCCAGCAGAAGGGTAGGGGCTTCCTACGAGCAGTACTTC. It specifies CASRRVGASYEQYF.

This clone was counted between two and nine times. The rearrangement uses TRBV4-1 and TRBJ1-1, with D maybe TRBD1 (6 bases). Trimming stripped 0 bases from V and 0 bases from J, with 14 bases between. CDR1 MGHRA and CDR2 YSYEKL come from the germline V gene. CDR3 size: 17 residues. CDR3 bases: TGCGCCAGCAGCCAAGATCGGCCAGGGGCCATGAACACTGAAGCTTTCTTT. Amino acid sequence: CASSQDRPGAMNTEAFF.

V gene TRBV7-9 combines with J gene TRBJ2-7, with a weak D call TRBD1 (5 bases). Per germline, CDR1 SEHNR and CDR2 FQNEAQ (reference sequence). The CDR3 runs 14 residues. V gave up 8 bases and J gave up 0 bases, with 14 bases separating them. This chain's CDR3 is CASGRTLSSYEQYV. CDR3 sequence (DNA): TGTGCCAGCGGGCGGACACTGAGCTCCTACGAGCAGTACGTC.

A word on this clone: This specimen includes other DNA sequences encoding the same CDR3. The V gene is TRBV9, the J gene TRBJ1-2, with 8 bases matching TRBD1. The CDR3 runs 15 residues. J lost 4 bases, V lost 0 bases, and 5 bases had no gene match. Per the germline V gene, CDR1 is SGDLS and CDR2 is YYNGEE. This CDR3 reads CASSVGQGAVYGYTF. For the CDR3, the DNA is TGTGCCAGCAGCGTAGGGCAGGGGGCAGTCTATGGCTACACCTTC.

The sample holds a few counts of this clone. The chain employs TRBV5-1 and TRBJ1-1; D possibly corresponds to TRBD1 (6 bases). Germline-derived CDR1 and CDR2 are SGHRS and YFSETQ. Trimming removed 5 bases at V and 1 base at J, with 9 bases between. The CDR3 is made up of 13 amino acids. The CDR3 loop is CASRLTGNTEAFF. The CDR3 DNA sequence: TGCGCCAGCAGATTGACAGGGAACACTGAAGCTTTCTTT.

This clone turned up a few times. The chain links TRBV30 to TRBJ2-1; 7 bases agree with TRBD2. V shed 0 bases and J 9 bases; nucleotides not matched to a gene: 5. From germline, CDR1 is GTSNPN and CDR2 SVGIG (reference sequence). This CDR3 is 13 amino acids long. CDR3 loop: CAWSVLAGVEQFF. The CDR3 coding sequence is TGTGCCTGGAGTGTACTTGCGGGAGTTGAGCAGTTCTTC.

This clone was counted only a few times. This sequence joins TRBV9 and TRBJ2-3, with 9 nucleotides matching TRBD1. The CDR3 runs to 16 residues. From germline, CDR1 is SGDLS and CDR2 YYNGEE. V gave up 0 bases and J gave up 2 bases; unmatched junction bases: 4. CDR3 DNA sequence: TGTGCCAGCAGCGTAGTACAGGGGGCCTCCACAGATACGCAGTATTTT. The encoded protein is CASSVVQGASTDTQYF.

This clone was seen a handful of times. At the DNA level, this CDR3 is encoded by other sequences in the same sample as well. The V call is TRBV5-1, the J call TRBJ2-7; unclear D gene. Germline V gene sequence: CDR1 SGHRS, CDR2 YFSETQ. The V end was cut by 0 bases, the J end by 0 bases, with 10 bases between. This CDR3 has 15 residues. CDR3 residues: CASSLVGGNSYEQYF. DNA of the CDR3: TGCGCCAGCAGCTTGGTTGGCGGAAACTCCTACGAGCAGTACTTC. Full variable domain (remainder filled in from reference TRBV5-1 and TRBJ2-7): KAGVTQTPRYLIKTRGQQVTLSCSPISGHRSVSWYQQTPGQGLQFLFEYFSETQRNKGNFPGRFSGRQFSNSRSEMNVSTLELGDSALYLCASSLVGGNSYEQYFGPGTRLTVT.

This clone was counted between two and nine times. CDR3 amino acids: CASSKGVGLGKEQGVGPEQFF. The CDR3 bases are TGTGCCAGCAGCAAAGGGGTCGGACTAGGAAAGGAACAGGGCGTTGGCCCTGAGCAGTTCTTC. This chain links TRBV21-1 with TRBJ2-1; TRBD2 was called by the table and not checked on the DNA. TRBV21-1 is reported as a pseudogene. This CDR3 has 21 amino acids.

The rearrangement joins TRBV28 to TRBJ1-2; 7 bases agree with TRBD1. This CDR3 region has 13 residues. The V gene end was trimmed by 3 bases and the J gene end by 5 bases; junction bases not matched to a gene: 3. Germline V gene data show CDR1 as MDHEN and CDR2 as SYDVKM. This CDR3 reads CASSLRQGYGYTF. In DNA form, the CDR3 reads TGTGCCAGCAGTTTGCGACAGGGATATGGCTACACCTTC.

The V gene is TRBV18, the J gene TRBJ1-2; D gene unclear. Deletions cut 3 bases from V and 5 bases from J, with 16 bases between. CDR1 KGHSH and CDR2 LQKENI come from the germline V gene. The CDR3 sequence is 15 residues long. The chain's CDR3 is CASSPLRELEYGYTF. CDR3 sequence (DNA): TGTGCCAGCTCACCGTTACGGGAATTGGAATATGGCTACACCTTC.

This chain joins TRBV2 and TRBJ2-5, with a tentative D call TRBD1 (6 bases). The V end lost 1 base, the J end lost 6 bases, and 15 bases lay between the germline ends. The CDR3 loop spans 15 amino acids. Germline CDR1 SNHLY, CDR2 FYNNEI. CDR3 nucleotides: TGTGCCAGCAGTGAAGAGGGCCGGGACATCAAGACCCAGTACTTC. Amino acids: CASSEEGRDIKTQYF.

This chain uses TRBV5-4 with TRBJ2-1, with TRBD2 identical over 7 bases. This CDR3 has 15 amino acids. CDR1 and CDR2 from the germline V gene are SGHNT and YYREEE (reference sequence). Trimming removed 2 bases from V and 5 bases from J; junction bases left unmatched: 7. CDR3 amino acids: CASSFQLAPHNEQFF. The CDR3 nucleotides read TGTGCCAGCAGCTTCCAACTAGCGCCTCACAATGAGCAGTTCTTC. The full variable domain, with the rest looked up from reference TRBV5-4 and TRBJ2-1, is ETGVTQSPTHLIKTRGQQVTLRCSSQSGHNTVSWYQQALGQGPQFIFQYYREEENGRGNFPPRFSGLQFPNYSSELNVNALELDDSALYLCASSFQLAPHNEQFFGPGTRLTVL.

The genes are TRBV2 and TRBJ2-7; 9 nucleotides match TRBD1. Trimming at V came to 6 bases and at J to 1 base, leaving 7 bases not matched to a gene. Germline loops: CDR1 SNHLY, CDR2 FYNNEI. This CDR3 region has 15 residues. The CDR3 reads CASSPQGARSYEQYF. The CDR3 DNA reads TGTGCCAGCAGCCCACAGGGGGCGAGGTCCTACGAGCAGTACTTC.

This chain joins TRBV18 and TRBJ1-1; TRBD1 matches at 8 bases. Germline assignment: CDR1 KGHSH and CDR2 LQKENI. The CDR3 length is 14 residues. With 3 bases clipped from V and 2 bases from J, the junction kept 2 bases outside the gene matches. CDR3 loop: CASSPTGANTEAFF. DNA of the CDR3: TGTGCCAGCTCACCGACAGGGGCAAACACTGAAGCTTTCTTT.